The next 12 T cell receptor beta chains were all read from a single sample in a study of blood T cell repertoires in COVID-19. This table comes from immunoSEQ multiplex PCR, and its TCRdb copy is limited to in-frame clones, with some not included. Among about 210,000 clones listed, 82% were seen once. The sequencing input was peripheral blood. These receptors all stem from a woman aged 60 to 75 with COVID-19, enrolled during active disease.

The V gene is TRBV2, the J gene TRBJ1-5, with unresolved D. Trimming took 2 bases from V and 7 from J, leaving 12 bases between them. CDR1 and CDR2 (germline): SNHLY, FYNNEI. The CDR3 has 14 residues. The CDR3 protein is CASSEQVGRQPQHF. CDR3 bases: TGTGCCAGCAGTGAACAAGTCGGCAGGCAGCCCCAGCATTTT. Full variable domain (missing parts from reference TRBV2 and TRBJ1-5): EPEVTQTPSHQVTQMGQEVILRCVPISNHLYFYWYRQILGQKVEFLVSFYNNEISEKSEIFDDQFSVERPDGSNFTLKIRSTKLEDSAMYFCASSEQVGRQPQHFGDGTRLSIL.

The chain carries TRBV5-5 and TRBJ1-4, with 7 bases fitting TRBD1. J gave up 5 bases and V 0 bases, and 7 bases lay outside the gene matches. This CDR3 region has 16 residues. Germline-derived CDR1 and CDR2 are SGHKS and YYEKEE (reference sequence). CDR3 sequence (DNA): TGTGCCAGCAGCTTGGGCACGACAGGGTCGAATGAAAAACTGTTTTTT. Translating it yields CASSLGTTGSNEKLFF.

V usage is TRBV6-5 and J usage is TRBJ2-7; 7 bases align to TRBD2. The CDR3 covers 14 residues. Germline lookup yields CDR1 MNHEY and CDR2 SVGAGI. V dropped 0 bases and J dropped 5; count of bases not matched to a gene: 4. The CDR3 is CASSYSRTSDEQYF. The CDR3 bases are TGTGCCAGCAGTTACTCTAGGACTAGTGACGAGCAGTACTTC.

The chain carries TRBV10-3 and TRBJ2-7, with 10 bases fitting TRBD2. Per germline, CDR1 ENHRY and CDR2 SYGVKD. The trim removed 11 bases at V and 1 base at J, leaving 8 bases unmatched. The CDR3 has 14 amino acids. Written as DNA, the CDR3 is TGTGCCGCACGGACTAGCGGACTATCCTACGAGCAGTACTTC. Its translation is CAARTSGLSYEQYF.

The chain joins TRBV10-1 to TRBJ2-1, with TRBD1 matching over 11 bases. The trim removed 3 bases at V and 7 bases at J, leaving 8 bases unmatched. This CDR3 has 16 residues. Germline-derived CDR1 and CDR2 are WNHNN and SYGVQD (reference sequence). The CDR3 nucleotides read TGCGCCAGCAGTGACCCTACCGGGACAGGGGGGAATGAGCAGTTCTTC. Its protein product is CASSDPTGTGGNEQFF.

This clone was picked up one time. The chain employs TRBV6-6 and TRBJ1-5; 8 bases map to TRBD1. V lost 7 bases, J lost 4 bases, and 6 bases stayed unmatched. Germline CDR1 and CDR2: MNHNY and SVGAGI (reference sequence). CDR3 length: 14 amino acids. The CDR3 region has the DNA TGTGCCAGCATTACTGGACAGGGAAATCAGCCCCAGCATTTT. Protein sequence: CASITGQGNQPQHF.

This clone was counted a few times. This rearrangement joins TRBV2 to TRBJ2-5, with TRBD1 matching over 7 bases. This CDR3 region has 15 residues. CDR1 SNHLY and CDR2 FYNNEI come from the germline V gene. The V and J ends lost 3 bases and 2 bases, in that order; junction bases with no gene match: 6. The CDR3 reads CASSDKTGRQETQYF. CDR3 nucleotides: TGTGCCAGCAGTGATAAGACAGGGAGACAAGAGACCCAGTACTTC. Full variable domain (rest looked up from reference TRBV2 and TRBJ2-5): EPEVTQTPSHQVTQMGQEVILRCVPISNHLYFYWYRQILGQKVEFLVSFYNNEISEKSEIFDDQFSVERPDGSNFTLKIRSTKLEDSAMYFCASSDKTGRQETQYFGPGTRLLVL.

The chain has TRBV11-1 and TRBJ1-2; D remains unclear. Per germline, CDR1 SGHAT and CDR2 FQDESV (reference sequence). This CDR3 is 13 amino acids long. V shed 8 bases and J shed 8 bases, with 18 bases lying between them. CDR3 loop: CASSPASSGGYTF. CDR3 bases: TGTGCCAGCTCCCCGGCGTCTTCGGGAGGCTACACCTTC. The full variable domain, completed using reference TRBV11-1 and TRBJ1-2, is EAEVAQSPRYKITEKSQAVAFWCDPISGHATLYWYRQILGQGPELLVQFQDESVVDDSQLPKDRFSAERLKGVDSTLKIQPAELGDSAMYLCASSPASSGGYTFGSGTRLTVV.

The sample holds many counts of this clone. The J gene is TRBJ2-2, the V gene TRBV15; D is possibly TRBD1 (5 bases). This CDR3 is built from 15 residues. Germline V gives CDR1 LNHNV, CDR2 YYDKDF (reference sequence). The V end was cut by 0 bases, the J end by 6 bases, with 11 bases between. The CDR3: CATSRDREGAGELFF. CDR3 DNA: TGTGCCACCAGCAGAGACAGGGAAGGCGCCGGGGAGCTGTTTTTT.

The V and J genes are TRBV6-2 or TRBV6-3 and TRBJ1-5; 7 positions match TRBD1. This CDR3 is built from 18 residues. V lost 0 bases, J lost 1 base, and 9 bases stayed unmatched. Per the germline V gene, CDR1 is MNHEY and CDR2 is SVGEGT. This CDR3 is CASSYSGRGVLSNQPQHF. CDR3 nucleotide sequence: TGTGCCAGCAGTTACTCGGGCAGGGGGGTTCTAAGCAATCAGCCCCAGCATTTT.

The chain employs TRBV5-5 and TRBJ1-1, with D unclear. The V gene's germline CDR1 is SGHKS and CDR2 YYEKEE (reference sequence). The length of the CDR3 is 14 residues. Trimming removed 2 bases at V and 1 base at J, with 9 bases between. CDR3 loop: CASSLQQANTEAFF. The CDR3 DNA is TGTGCCAGCAGCTTACAGCAGGCGAACACTGAAGCTTTCTTT.

The chain is built from TRBV4-3 and TRBJ1-2; TRBD1 matches at 7 bases. Trimming cost V 1 base and J 4 bases; bases outside gene matches: 0. Germline CDR1 is LGHNA and CDR2 is YSLEER. CDR3 length equals 13 residues. CDR3 sequence: CASSQGQGYGYTF. DNA for the CDR3: TGCGCCAGCAGCCAAGGACAGGGCTATGGCTACACCTTC.